This TCR beta chain came from a study of OX40 agonist ivuxolimab in advanced cancers. Some background on the complete study: Ivuxolimab, which targeted the costimulatory receptor OX40 (CD134), was an agonistic, fully human IgG2 monoclonal antibody. Intravenous ivuxolimab was administered to patients every 2 weeks at six dose levels: 0.01, 0.1, 0.3, 1.5, 3 and 10 mg/kg. Among the roughly 50 dose-escalation patients, 19 had hepatocellular carcinoma, approximately 15 melanoma, 9 renal cell carcinoma and 9 head and neck cancer. A male proportion of 75% to 85% and a mean age of roughly 55 years, ranging from roughly 23 to 79, were recorded for the dose-escalation cohort. Prior anti-PD-1, anti-PD-L1 or anti-CTLA-4 therapy was permitted, and roughly two fifths of dose-escalation patients had received checkpoint inhibitors. Partial responses were achieved by three dose-escalation patients, of whom one had hepatocellular carcinoma and two had cutaneous melanoma. Peripheral TCRbeta sequencing was intended to test whether TCR sequence diversity was altered and clonal T-cell expansion was caused by ivuxolimab. The paper covers the monotherapy dose-escalation part of the phase I ivuxolimab trial, which included N of about 50 patients.

Genomic DNA was extracted from sorted cells for sequencing of the TCRbeta CDR3 region. The immunoSEQ Assay was used to sequence the TCRbeta CDR3 regions. TCRdb obtained this table from immuneACCESS and retained in-frame rearrangements with V and J assigned. These tables miss some clones; where compared with another copy, unresolved V genes account for less than half of the shortfall, and the remainder is unexplained. This sample is represented by 100,000 to 150,000 clones; 90% of them were singletons. Clones ranked in the top ten supply about 1% of the sample. The full study reports these points: Clonal expansion of both CD4+ and CD8+ blood T cells was observed from baseline to week 6 at doses 0.1 to 3.0 mg/kg. Low levels of normalized T-cell clonal expansion were also seen in some patients who did not respond. Antigen specificity was not determined for the clonally expanded peripheral T cells. In the 0.1-3.0 mg/kg groups, partial responders had among the lowest normalized peripheral clonal expansion, particularly in CD8+ T cells. After ivuxolimab, more expanded clones were found on average in CD8+ T cells than in CD4+ T cells.

A remark on this clone: Its antigen is still unknown. Per-nucleotide qualities are absent, and no much larger clonotype sits a single base away.

CDR1 is given as KGHSH and CDR2 as LQKENI, both from the germline V gene. Trimmed from V: 1 base; trimmed from J: 12 bases; junction bases lacking a gene match: 2. From the cysteine up to the phenylalanine, the CDR3 has a length of 12 residues. Only CDR3 DNA is held: 36 bases, read in frame from base 1. The trial excluded patients who had a history of autoimmune disease or were on systemic immunosuppression. Peripheral blood for TCR sequencing was drawn from every dose cohort at baseline, at cycle 4 day 1 and at cycle 7 day 1. Samples came from an open-label, multicenter, first-in-human phase I dose-escalation trial of ivuxolimab. Adults with locally advanced or metastatic melanoma, renal cell, hepatocellular, or head and neck squamous cell carcinoma were enrolled in the trial. CD4+ and CD8+ T cells were sorted separately from peripheral blood before TCR sequencing.

This chain is built from TRBV18 and TRBJ1-4; 7 central nucleotides agree with TRBD1. This sequence originates from an adult with an advanced solid tumor such as melanoma, head and neck, liver or kidney cancer. This specimen consisted of CD4+ or CD8+ T cells sorted from blood, obtained in a trial of the OX40 agonist ivuxolimab. The CDR3 region has the sequence CASSPQGAQLFF. The nucleotides read TGTGCCAGCTCACCACAGGGGGCGCAACTGTTTTTT.